What follows is one TCR beta chain and its context. This clonotype was detected only a few times. Its target antigen remains unknown. Qualities for individual bases were not recorded, and no much larger clone is one base off. The donors were roughly 40 Caucasian individuals from Russia, aged roughly 6 to 100 years, who were systemically healthy. Around 10 milliliters of peripheral blood were collected from each donor into EDTA-treated Vacutainer tubes. Ficoll-Paque density-gradient centrifugation was used to isolate PBMCs, with at least 7 million per sample. Total RNA, at least 6 micrograms per sample, was extracted from PBMCs with Trizol reagent. Naive CD45RAhigh/CD27high T cell percentages were measured by flow cytometry on a PBMC aliquot from every donor. This entry belongs to a study of blood T cells in healthy people across ages (dated by TCRdb to about 2015). About the investigation overall: In model experiments, template switching captured roughly one uniquely barcoded TCR beta cDNA molecule for every two T cells. To avoid experimental bias, donors of different ages were spread randomly across the sequencing lanes. Four age groups were formed from the donors: young (average 16 years), middle-aged (approximately 42), aged (approximately 60) and long-lived (about 80). Two additional independent replicas of 1 million unique cDNA reads from the same blood draw were analyzed for two donors (one aged 18 to 30 and one aged 80 or older). Age-related changes in TCR beta repertoire diversity were measured in the study by deep sequencing normalized with unique cDNA molecular identifiers. Results and caveats for the whole study, not just this receptor: Estimates of total diversity based on one million sequenced T cells were considered lower bounds and underestimates. The CMV infection status of donors was not known, potentially confounding age-related changes in expanded clonotypes. The long-lived group showed more naive CD4+ T cells, fewer expanded clones and increased TCR diversity than the aged group, suggesting age selection. There was a strong correlation between observed TCR beta diversity and the percentage of naive T cells measured by flow cytometry. Conclusive comparison of naive and antigen-experienced compartments was prevented by the profiling of bulk unsorted PBMCs. Observed TCR beta diversity per million T cells fell roughly linearly with age, and a significant reduction was already apparent by age roughly 40.

Libraries were made using 5' RACE. Sequenced using an Illumina HiSeq 2500. A second PCR of roughly 7 to 11 cycles was performed with a sample-barcoded 5' primer and a J-beta primer mix. Each TCR beta cDNA molecule received a unique molecular identifier from a template-switch 5' adaptor carrying 12 random nucleotides. Each sample yielded at least 3 million CDR3-containing paired-end reads. First-strand cDNA synthesis was performed from all RNA using the Mint cDNA synthesis kit, with priming by a TRBC-specific oligonucleotide. All cDNA was treated with uracil-DNA glycosylase and then went through a first 18-cycle PCR with the universal primers M1SS and BC2_uni_R. Per the authors' processing: For normalization, 1 million high-quality reads, each with a distinct molecular identifier, were randomly selected from each sample. Instead of being binned into consensus sequences, reads that shared molecular identifiers were thrown out. MiTCR, with a Q25 quality threshold and the strictest error-elimination algorithm, was used for CDR3 identification, clonotype clustering and error correction. A nonparametric unseen species model with Euler transformation was used to estimate lower-bound total TCR beta diversity. TCRdb took the public reads, trimmed them with fastp at Q25, ran MiXCR for clone calling and kept in-frame beta chains. Rows matching on CDR3 protein sequence are summarized as one entry with the most common DNA and genes. TCRdb, rather than the study authors, made the V and J calls. The sample records over 600,000 distinct CDR3 sequences, approximately 60% of which are singletons. The ten largest clones capture under 30% of the sample.

The sample consisted of blood. The clonotype was recovered from a man aged 40-55 years in good health.

The bases are TGTGCCAGCGGGCTAGCGGCTTCCTACGAGCAGTACTTC. This codes for CASGLAASYEQYF. In this chain, TRBV6-2 or TRBV6-3 is recombined with TRBJ2-4; 7 junctional bases match TRBD2. Matching the DNA end better, TRBJ2-7 makes the J call doubtful. The germline V gene yields MNHEY for CDR1 and SVGEGT for CDR2. The CDR3 has 13 amino acids, counting the end cysteine and phenylalanine. Solely the CDR3 DNA is kept, with 39 bases framed from the first base.